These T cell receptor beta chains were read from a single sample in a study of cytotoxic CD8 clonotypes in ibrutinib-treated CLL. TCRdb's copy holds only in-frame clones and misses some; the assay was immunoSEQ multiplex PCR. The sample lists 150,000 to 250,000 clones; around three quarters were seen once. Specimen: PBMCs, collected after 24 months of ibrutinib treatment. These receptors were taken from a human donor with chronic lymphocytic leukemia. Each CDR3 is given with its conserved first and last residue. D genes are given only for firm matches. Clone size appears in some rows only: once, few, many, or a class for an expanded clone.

TGCGCCAGCAGCCAAGATCGCAGGGGCTATGAGCAGTTCTTC | CASSQDRRGYEQFF | TRBJ2-1 | once | - | TRBV4-3 | 14
TGTGCCAGCAGCACCGGGACGCAAAATGAAAAACTGTTTTTT | CASSTGTQNEKLFF | TRBJ1-4 | - | - | TRBV28 | 14
TGTGCCATCAGTGACCAAGGACTAGCGGGAGGGCTAGGTGGTAATGAGCAGTTCTTC | CAISDQGLAGGLGGNEQFF | TRBJ2-1 | once | TRBD2 | TRBV10-3 | 19
TGTGCCAGCAGCTCTTTAGACAGGGGGAGAAACACCGGGGAGCTGTTTTTT | CASSSLDRGRNTGELFF | TRBJ2-2 | - | TRBD1 | TRBV7-9 | 17
TGTGCCATCAGCCCGGGACAGGACACAGATACGCAGTATTTT | CAISPGQDTDTQYF | TRBJ2-3 | few | TRBD1 | TRBV10-3 | 14
TGTGCCTGGTACGGGGGCACCGGGGAGCTGTTTTTT | CAWYGGTGELFF | TRBJ2-2 | few | - | TRBV30 | 12
TGCAGCGTTGTCGAGGGGGCGTCTGGGGCCAACGTCCTGACTTTC | CSVVEGASGANVLTF | TRBJ2-6 | few | TRBD1 | TRBV29-1 | 15
TGTGCCAGCAGCCCACCCGGACTAGCGCAGAACAATGAGCAGTTCTTC | CASSPPGLAQNNEQFF | TRBJ2-1 | - | TRBD2 | TRBV9 | 16
TGTGCCAGTAGCACCGGGATCAGAGGTAATGGCTACACCTTC | CASSTGIRGNGYTF | TRBJ1-2 | - | - | TRBV19 | 14
TGTGCCAGCAGCCTAGGCGGCGGGAAGGGTACGCAGTATTTT | CASSLGGGKGTQYF | TRBJ2-3 | - | - | TRBV13 | 14
TGCGCCAGCAGCTTGGCCGGGCAGTCGAATCAGCCCCAGCATTTT | CASSLAGQSNQPQHF | TRBJ1-5 | - | - | TRBV5-1 | 15
TGCAGCGTTGGGACTAGCGGGAGTGGGGCAGATACGCAGTATTTT | CSVGTSGSGADTQYF | TRBJ2-3 | - | TRBD2 | TRBV29-1 | 15
TGTGCCAGTATGTTCGGGACAGCGAACACTGAAGCTTTCTTT | CASMFGTANTEAFF | TRBJ1-1 | - | TRBD1 | TRBV13 | 14
TGTGCCAGCAGTCTTAGCGGTCCCTCCTACGAGCAGTACTTC | CASSLSGPSYEQYF | TRBJ2-7 | - | - | TRBV6-5 | 14
TGTGCCAGCAGCCAAGGCAGGCCCGGGTTCGAGCAGTACTTC | CASSQGRPGFEQYF | TRBJ2-7 | - | - | TRBV4-2 | 14
TGTGCCAGCAGCGGAGCGGGAGCGAATACGCAGTATTTT | CASSGAGANTQYF | TRBJ2-3 | - | TRBD2 | TRBV5-8 | 13
TGTGCCAGCAGAGAGGGACAGGGGGCTCCTGAAGCTTTCTTT | CASREGQGAPEAFF | TRBJ1-1 | - | TRBD1 | TRBV7-2 | 14
TGTGCCAGCATTAGCGTCCTCGGGGGCACCGGGGAGCTGTTTTTT | CASISVLGGTGELFF | TRBJ2-2 | - | - | TRBV6-5 | 15
TGTGCCTGGAGTCCGACAGGGGTTGGGGTCTCTGCTGAAGCTTTCTTT | CAWSPTGVGVSAEAFF | TRBJ1-1 | - | TRBD1 | TRBV30 | 16
TGTGCCAGCAGCGGTAGGGCGGCGGGCCGGTATGGCTACACCTTC | CASSGRAAGRYGYTF | TRBJ1-2 | - | - | TRBV9 | 15
TGTGCCAGCAGCTTGGACAGGAGCGACTCCAAAAACATTCAGTACTTC | CASSLDRSDSKNIQYF | TRBJ2-4 | - | - | TRBV5-4 | 16
TGTGCCACCAGCAGAGACCCGGGTTCTGGAAACACCATATATTTT | CATSRDPGSGNTIYF | TRBJ1-3 | - | - | TRBV15 | 15
TGTGCCAGCAGGCCCGATTCTGGGGCCAACGTCCTGACTTTC | CASRPDSGANVLTF | TRBJ2-6 | once | - | TRBV27 | 14